The clone carrying this TCR beta chain was seen a few times. The entry originates in a study of patients and donors after allogeneic stem cell transplantation. MiXCR, applied by TCRdb to the RT-PCR reads, yields one record per CDR3 protein. The table includes over 350,000 distinct CDR3 sequences, 16% detected once. What was sequenced was blood, either unsorted or a sorted T cell fraction (not recorded which). This clonotype was obtained from a human donor who was either an allogeneic HSCT recipient or a stem cell or donor lymphocyte infusion donor (not recorded which). It is not recorded whose cells these are; they may come from a transplant donor.

As DNA, the CDR3 is TGTGCCAGCAGCTTGCTGCTACGGGACAGGGACTATGGCTACACCTTC. This sequence encodes CASSLLLRDRDYGYTF. The chain has TRBV7-9 and TRBJ1-2; 9 bases align to TRBD1. The CDR3 extends over 16 amino acids. V shed 3 bases and J 3 bases; nucleotides not matched to a gene: 8. Germline V gene lookup returns CDR1 SEHNR and CDR2 FQNEAQ (reference sequence). Full variable domain (rest looked up from reference TRBV7-9 and TRBJ1-2): DTGVSQNPRHKITKRGQNVTFRCDPISEHNRLYWYRQTLGQGPEFLTYFQNEAQLEKSRLLSDRFSAERPKGSFSTLEIQRTEQGDSAMYLCASSLLLRDRDYGYTFGSGTRLTVV.